Following are 16 T cell receptor beta chains from one sample sequenced in a study of long-term antiretroviral therapy in people with HIV. The assay, immunoSEQ v3.0, was run at survey level. Generated by immunoSEQ multiplex PCR, the TCRdb table keeps only in-frame clones and is missing some. Of approximately 25,000 clones listed, around 80% are singletons. The source was unsorted PBMCs, collected 3 years after starting antiretroviral therapy. These receptors came from a man aged 45-65 years with HIV.

V is TRBV28 and J is TRBJ2-2, with 11 bases matching TRBD1. This CDR3 has 16 residues. V shed 6 bases and J 3 bases; nucleotides not matched to a gene: 6. CDR1 is MDHEN and CDR2 is SYDVKM in the germline V gene. The CDR3 loop is CASRTVGQGDTGELFF. As DNA, the CDR3 is TGTGCCAGCAGAACTGTGGGACAGGGGGACACCGGGGAGCTGTTTTTT.

The chain recombines TRBV13 with TRBJ1-1, with D unresolved. Between the trimmed V and J ends, which lost 5 bases and 0 bases, there was a span of 13 bases. CDR3 length: 15 residues. CDR1 and CDR2 (germline): PRHDT, FYEKMQ (reference sequence). The CDR3 is CASSLLKAMNTEAFF. The CDR3 nucleotides are TGTGCCAGCAGCCTCCTCAAGGCGATGAACACTGAAGCTTTCTTT.

The rearrangement uses TRBV4-3 and TRBJ1-6; D call uncertain. The CDR3 spans 13 residues. V was clipped by 1 base and J by 18 bases, with 16 bases between them. Germline loops: CDR1 LGHNA, CDR2 YSLEER. The DNA for the CDR3 is TGCGCCAGCAGCCAAGGTGAATATACTGAGCCCCACTTT. Residues: CASSQGEYTEPHF.

The chain combines TRBV19 with TRBJ1-6, with D possibly TRBD1 on 5 matching bases. V was trimmed by 6 bases and J by 7 bases, leaving 16 bases between them. The CDR3 runs 15 residues. Germline-derived CDR1 and CDR2 are LNHDA and SQIVND (reference sequence). The CDR3 reads CASSREAATNSPLHF. As DNA, the CDR3 is TGTGCCAGTAGCAGGGAGGCCGCTACCAATTCACCCCTCCACTTT.

The chain links TRBV10-3 to TRBJ1-2, with D possibly TRBD1 on 5 matching bases. The CDR3 has 11 amino acids. The germline V and J ends were trimmed by 10 bases and 1 base, with 7 bases remaining between them. From germline, CDR1 is ENHRY and CDR2 SYGVKD. In nucleotides, the CDR3 is TGTGCCACGGGGGATAACTATGGCTACACCTTC. Amino acid sequence: CATGDNYGYTF.

This clone has just one count. Written as DNA, the CDR3 is TGTGCCAGTAGTAGGGCAGCGAACACCGGGGAGCTGTTTTTT. This gives the protein CASSRAANTGELFF. The chain combines TRBV19 with TRBJ2-2; D is uncertain. This CDR3 is 14 amino acids long. The germline V and J ends were trimmed by 4 bases and 0 bases, with 6 bases remaining between them. Per the germline V gene, CDR1 is LNHDA and CDR2 is SQIVND (reference sequence).

This clone was found once. This chain connects TRBV4-3 to TRBJ2-1; tentative D call: TRBD1 (5 bases). V dropped 2 bases and J dropped 2 bases, with 10 bases sitting between them. The CDR3 spans 15 residues. The germline V gene has CDR1 LGHNA and CDR2 YSLEER. In nucleotides, the CDR3 is TGCGCCAGCAGCCAAACGACAGAACCCTACAATGAGCAGTTCTTC. This gives the protein CASSQTTEPYNEQFF.

The sample holds a few counts of this clone. The chain recombines TRBV28 with TRBJ1-5; D is ambiguous. Germline CDR1 reads MDHEN; CDR2 reads SYDVKM. The CDR3 sequence is 12 residues long. Trimming removed 3 bases from V and 5 bases from J, with 5 bases in between. The CDR3 coding sequence is TGTGCCAGCAGTTTCACCTATCAGCCCCAGCATTTT. Translation: CASSFTYQPQHF. The full variable domain, its missing parts supplied by reference TRBV28 and TRBJ1-5, is DVKVTQSSRYLVKRTGEKVFLECVQDMDHENMFWYRQDPGLGLRLIYFSYDVKMKEKGDIPEGYSVSREKKERFSLILESASTNQTSMYLCASSFTYQPQHFGDGTRLSIL.

V is TRBV27 and J is TRBJ2-7; D unclear. The CDR3 sequence is 16 residues long. V dropped 2 bases and J dropped 3 bases, with 17 bases sitting between them. The germline CDR1 and CDR2 sequences are MNHEY and SMNVEV (reference sequence). The CDR3 DNA follows: TGTGCCAGCAGTTTACTTGGCTCCCGAACATACTACGAGCAGTACTTC. This translates into CASSLLGSRTYYEQYF.

The rearrangement links TRBV7-8 to TRBJ1-1, with a possible D match to TRBD1 (5 bases). The CDR3 length is 16 residues. From germline, CDR1 is SGHVS and CDR2 FQNEAQ. V was cut by 0 bases and J by 1 base, with 12 bases left in between. CDR3 loop: CASSLAGVRRNTEAFF. The CDR3 DNA reads TGTGCCAGCAGCTTAGCGGGGGTAAGAAGGAACACTGAAGCTTTCTTT.

This chain connects TRBV18 to TRBJ1-5, with D possibly TRBD1 on 5 matching bases. V gave up 4 bases and J gave up 6 bases, with 10 bases separating them. Germline V lookup: CDR1 KGHSH, CDR2 LQKENI. The CDR3 runs to 13 residues. The CDR3 nucleotides are TGTGCCAGCTCACTCAGGGATAGTCAGCCCCAGCATTTT. As protein: CASSLRDSQPQHF.

This clone came up a few times. V is TRBV28 and J is TRBJ2-7; 9 bases map to TRBD2. CDR3 size: 14 residues. V was pared by 3 bases and J by 2 bases, with 2 bases of the junction left unmatched. Germline CDR1 and CDR2: MDHEN and SYDVKM. The CDR3 region has the DNA TGTGCCAGCAGTTTGGGCGGGAGGGCCTACGAGCAGTACTTC. As protein: CASSLGGRAYEQYF.

The rearrangement joins TRBV7-8 to TRBJ1-3; D might be TRBD1 (5 bases). The germline V and J ends were trimmed by 6 bases and 0 bases, with 15 bases remaining between them. CDR3 size: 16 residues. Per the germline V gene, CDR1 is SGHVS and CDR2 is FQNEAQ. The CDR3 nucleotides are TGTGCCAGCAGTCGACTCGGGACTCCCTCTGGAAACACCATATATTTT. It codes for CASSRLGTPSGNTIYF.

This rearrangement joins TRBV2 to TRBJ2-2, with a weak D call TRBD2 (5 bases). Germline values: CDR1 SNHLY, CDR2 FYNNEI. The CDR3 sequence is 14 residues long. V was clipped by 5 bases and J by 0 bases, with 7 bases between them. CDR3 loop: CASSPGTNTGELFF. As DNA, the CDR3 is TGTGCCAGCAGTCCGGGGACGAACACCGGGGAGCTGTTTTTT.

This chain uses TRBV28 with TRBJ1-5; a weak D match, TRBD1 (5 bases). V was trimmed by 6 bases and J by 5 bases, leaving 20 bases between them. The CDR3 consists of 16 residues. Germline CDR1 MDHEN, CDR2 SYDVKM. In DNA form, the CDR3 reads TGTGCCAGCAGCCTAACTGGGACTACCAAACATCAGCCCCAGCATTTT. It yields the protein CASSLTGTTKHQPQHF.

The chain joins TRBV15 to TRBJ2-5, with D unresolved. The CDR3 is 14 amino acids. Looked up from germline, CDR1 is LNHNV and CDR2 is YYDKDF (reference sequence). The V and J ends lost 0 bases and 3 bases respectively, with 8 bases between them. The CDR3 nucleotides read TGTGCCACCAGCAGAGATCTTGCGGAAGAGACCCAGTACTTC. It specifies CATSRDLAEETQYF.